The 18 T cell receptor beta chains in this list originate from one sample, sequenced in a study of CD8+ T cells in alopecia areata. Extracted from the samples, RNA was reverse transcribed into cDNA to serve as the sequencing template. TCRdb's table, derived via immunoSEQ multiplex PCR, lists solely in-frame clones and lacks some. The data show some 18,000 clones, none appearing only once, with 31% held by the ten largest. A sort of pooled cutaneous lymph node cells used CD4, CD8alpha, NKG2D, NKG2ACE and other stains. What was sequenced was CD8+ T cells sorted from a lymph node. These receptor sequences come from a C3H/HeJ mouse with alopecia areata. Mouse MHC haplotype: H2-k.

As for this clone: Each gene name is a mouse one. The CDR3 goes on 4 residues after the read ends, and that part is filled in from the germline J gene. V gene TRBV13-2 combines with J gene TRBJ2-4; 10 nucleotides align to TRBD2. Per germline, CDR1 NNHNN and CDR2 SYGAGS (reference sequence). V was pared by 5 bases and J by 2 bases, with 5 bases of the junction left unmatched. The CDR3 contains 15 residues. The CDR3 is CASGWTGGDQNTLYF. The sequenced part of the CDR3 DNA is TGTGCCAGCGGGTGGACTGGGGGAGATCAAAAC.

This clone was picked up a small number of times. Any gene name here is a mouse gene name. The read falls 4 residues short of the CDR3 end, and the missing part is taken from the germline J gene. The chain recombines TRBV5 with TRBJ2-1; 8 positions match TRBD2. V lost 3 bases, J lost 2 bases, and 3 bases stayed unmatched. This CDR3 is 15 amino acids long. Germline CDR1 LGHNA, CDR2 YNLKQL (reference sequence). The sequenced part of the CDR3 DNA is TGTGCCAGCAGCCACCAACTGGGGGACTATGCT. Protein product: CASSHQLGDYA. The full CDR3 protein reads CASSHQLGDYAEQFF.

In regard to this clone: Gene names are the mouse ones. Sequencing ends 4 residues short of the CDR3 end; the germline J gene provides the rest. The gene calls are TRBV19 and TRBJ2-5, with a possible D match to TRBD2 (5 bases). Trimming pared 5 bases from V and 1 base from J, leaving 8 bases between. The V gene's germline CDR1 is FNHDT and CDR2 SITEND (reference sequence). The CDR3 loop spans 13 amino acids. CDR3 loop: CASRSWDQDTQYF. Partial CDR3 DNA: TGTGCCAGCAGAAGCTGGGACCAAGAC. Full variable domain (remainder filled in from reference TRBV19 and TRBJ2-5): GGIITQTPKFLIGQEGQKLTLKCQQNFNHDTMYWYRQDSGKGLRLIYYSITENDLQKGDLSEGYDASREKKSSFSLTVTSAQKNEMAVFLCASRSWDQDTQYFGPGTRLLVL.

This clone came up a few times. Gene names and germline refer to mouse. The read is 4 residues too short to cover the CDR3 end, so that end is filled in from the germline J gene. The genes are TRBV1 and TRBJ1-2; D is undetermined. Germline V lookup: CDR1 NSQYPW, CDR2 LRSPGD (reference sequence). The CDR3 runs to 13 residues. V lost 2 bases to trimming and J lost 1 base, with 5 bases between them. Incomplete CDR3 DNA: TGCACCTGCAGTGCACAGGAAAACTCC. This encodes CTCSAQENS. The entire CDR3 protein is CTCSAQENSDYTF.

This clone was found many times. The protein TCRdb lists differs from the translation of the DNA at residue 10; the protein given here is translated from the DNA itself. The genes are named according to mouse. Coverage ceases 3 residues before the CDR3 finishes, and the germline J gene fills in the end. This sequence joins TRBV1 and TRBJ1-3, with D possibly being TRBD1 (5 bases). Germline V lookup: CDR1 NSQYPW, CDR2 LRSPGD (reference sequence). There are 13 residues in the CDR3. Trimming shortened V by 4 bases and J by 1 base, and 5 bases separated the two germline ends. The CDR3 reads CTCSGQSGNTLYF. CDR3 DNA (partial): TGCACCTGCAGTGGACAGTCTGGAAATACG.

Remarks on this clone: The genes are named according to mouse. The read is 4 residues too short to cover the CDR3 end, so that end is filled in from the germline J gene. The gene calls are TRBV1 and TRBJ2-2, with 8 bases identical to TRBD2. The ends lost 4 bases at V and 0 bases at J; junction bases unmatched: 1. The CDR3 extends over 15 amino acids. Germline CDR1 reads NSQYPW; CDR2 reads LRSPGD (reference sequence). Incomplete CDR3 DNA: TGCACCTGCAGTGTTGGGGGGGCAAACACCGGG. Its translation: CTCSVGGANTG. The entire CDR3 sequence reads CTCSVGGANTGQLYF.

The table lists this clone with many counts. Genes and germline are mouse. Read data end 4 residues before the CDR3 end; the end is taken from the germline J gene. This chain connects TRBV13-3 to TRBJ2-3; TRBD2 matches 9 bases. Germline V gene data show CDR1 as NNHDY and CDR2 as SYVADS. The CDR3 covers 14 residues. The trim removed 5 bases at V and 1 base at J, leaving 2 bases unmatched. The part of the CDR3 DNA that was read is TGTGCCAGCAGCAGGACTGGGGGTGCAGAA. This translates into CASSRTGGAE. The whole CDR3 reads CASSRTGGAETLYF.

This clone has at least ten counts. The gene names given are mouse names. The sequenced CDR3 bases are TGTGCCAGCACGGGACAAAAAAAC. Translated, it gives CASTGQKN. The full CDR3 protein is CASTGQKNTLYF. The genes are TRBV19 and TRBJ2-4, with D tentatively TRBD1 (6 bases). The missing CDR3 end, 4 residues past where the read stops, is filled in from the germline J gene. The CDR3 totals 12 residues. Germline assignment: CDR1 FNHDT and CDR2 SITEND (reference sequence). Complete variable domain (other parts from reference TRBV19 and TRBJ2-4): GGIITQTPKFLIGQEGQKLTLKCQQNFNHDTMYWYRQDSGKGLRLIYYSITENDLQKGDLSEGYDASREKKSSFSLTVTSAQKNEMAVFLCASTGQKNTLYFGAGTRLSVL.

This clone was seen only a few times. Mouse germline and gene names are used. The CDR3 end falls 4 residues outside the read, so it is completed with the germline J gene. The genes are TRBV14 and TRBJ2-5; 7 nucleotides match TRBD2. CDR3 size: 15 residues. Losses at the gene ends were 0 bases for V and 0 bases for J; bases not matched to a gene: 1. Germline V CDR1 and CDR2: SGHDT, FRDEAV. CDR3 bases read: TGTGCCAGCAGTTTCTGGGGGGGAAACCAAGAC. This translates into CASSFWGGNQD. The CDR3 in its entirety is CASSFWGGNQDTQYF.

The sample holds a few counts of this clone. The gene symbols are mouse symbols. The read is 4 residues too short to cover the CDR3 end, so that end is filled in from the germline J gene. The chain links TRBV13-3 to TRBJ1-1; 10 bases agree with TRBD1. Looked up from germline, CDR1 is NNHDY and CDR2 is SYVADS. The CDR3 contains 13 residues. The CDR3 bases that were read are TGTGCCAGCAGTGCCGGGACAGGGGAA. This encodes CASSAGTGE. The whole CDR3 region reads CASSAGTGEEVFF.

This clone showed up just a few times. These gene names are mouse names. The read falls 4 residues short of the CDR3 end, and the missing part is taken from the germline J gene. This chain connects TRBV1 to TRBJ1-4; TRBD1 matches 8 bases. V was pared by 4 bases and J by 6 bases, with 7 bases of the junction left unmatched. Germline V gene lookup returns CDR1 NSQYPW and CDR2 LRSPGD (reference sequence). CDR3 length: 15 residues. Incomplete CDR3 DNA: TGCACCTGCAGTGAGTCCGGGACAGGTGACGAA. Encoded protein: CTCSESGTGDE. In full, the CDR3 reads CTCSESGTGDERLFF.

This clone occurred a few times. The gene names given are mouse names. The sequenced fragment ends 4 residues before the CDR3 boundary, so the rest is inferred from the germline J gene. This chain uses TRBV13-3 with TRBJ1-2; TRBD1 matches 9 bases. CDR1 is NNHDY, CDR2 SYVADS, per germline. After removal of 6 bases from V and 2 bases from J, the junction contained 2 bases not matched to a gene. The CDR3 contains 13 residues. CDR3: CASNGQGNSDYTF. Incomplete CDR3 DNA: TGTGCCAGCAACGGACAGGGGAACTCC.

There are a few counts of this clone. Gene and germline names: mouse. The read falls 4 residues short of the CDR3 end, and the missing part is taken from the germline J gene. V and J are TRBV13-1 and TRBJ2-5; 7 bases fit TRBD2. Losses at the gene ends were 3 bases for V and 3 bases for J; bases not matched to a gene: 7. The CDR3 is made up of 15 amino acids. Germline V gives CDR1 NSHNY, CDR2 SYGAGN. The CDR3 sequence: CASSGHWGDQDTQYF. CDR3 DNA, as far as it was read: TGTGCCAGCAGTGGCCACTGGGGTGATCAAGAC.

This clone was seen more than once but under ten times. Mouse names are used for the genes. CDR3 DNA, as far as it was read: TGCACCTGCACCGGGACTGGGGGTAGCTCCTAT. Its translation: CTCTGTGGSSY. The whole CDR3 protein reads CTCTGTGGSSYEQYF. This chain uses TRBV1 with TRBJ2-7; TRBD2 matches at 11 bases. The DNA ends 4 residues before the CDR3 does, and the rest of the CDR3 is filled in from the germline J gene. Germline assignment: CDR1 NSQYPW and CDR2 LRSPGD (reference sequence). The J segment lost 0 bases and the V segment lost 7 bases, leaving 5 bases of the junction unmatched. CDR3 size: 15 residues.

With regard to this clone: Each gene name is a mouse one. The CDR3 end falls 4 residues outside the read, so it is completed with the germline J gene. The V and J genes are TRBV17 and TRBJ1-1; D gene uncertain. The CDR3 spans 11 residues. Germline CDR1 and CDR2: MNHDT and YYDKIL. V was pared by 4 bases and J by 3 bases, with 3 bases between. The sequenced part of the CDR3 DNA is TGTGCTAGCAGTACTTACACA. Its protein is CASSTYT. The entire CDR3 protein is CASSTYTEVFF.

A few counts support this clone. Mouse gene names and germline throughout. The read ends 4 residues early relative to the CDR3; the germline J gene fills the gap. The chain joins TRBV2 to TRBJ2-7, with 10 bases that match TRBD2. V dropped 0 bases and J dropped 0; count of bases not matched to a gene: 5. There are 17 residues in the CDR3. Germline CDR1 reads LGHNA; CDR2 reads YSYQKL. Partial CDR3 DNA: TGTGCCAGCAGCCAAGAATCTCTGGGGGGGCGCTCCTAT. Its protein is CASSQESLGGRSY. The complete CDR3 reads CASSQESLGGRSYEQYF.

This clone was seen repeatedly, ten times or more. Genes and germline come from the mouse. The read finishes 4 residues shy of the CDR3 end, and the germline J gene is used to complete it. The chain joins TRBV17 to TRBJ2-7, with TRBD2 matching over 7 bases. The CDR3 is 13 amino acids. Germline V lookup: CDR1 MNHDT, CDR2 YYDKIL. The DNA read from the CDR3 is TGTGCTAGCAGTGGGAAACTGGGGTAT. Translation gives CASSGKLGY. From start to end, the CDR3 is CASSGKLGYEQYF.

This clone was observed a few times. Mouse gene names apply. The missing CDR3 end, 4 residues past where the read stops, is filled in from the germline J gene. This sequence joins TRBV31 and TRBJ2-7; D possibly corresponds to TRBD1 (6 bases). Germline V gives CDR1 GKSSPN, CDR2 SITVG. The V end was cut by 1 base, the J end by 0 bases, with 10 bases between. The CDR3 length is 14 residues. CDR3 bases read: TGTGCCTGGAGTCAAGGGACATCCTCCTAT. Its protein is CAWSQGTSSY. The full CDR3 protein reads CAWSQGTSSYEQYF.